Presented here are 24 T cell receptor beta chains from one specimen sequenced in a study of beta chain features in type 1 diabetes. Study outcomes and limitations: In every one of the four CD4+ subsets, TCRB CDR3s were moderately but significantly shorter in Type 1 diabetes patients.

The isolated RNA, all of it, was reverse transcribed, so expressed TCRB transcripts were what got sequenced. Profiled with immunoSEQ multiplex PCR; TCRdb holds only in-frame clones, not every one. The sample has 640,000 or so clones, 11% to 15% seen once. No antigen has been assigned to these receptors. Sequencing input: naive CD4+ T cells from blood. The receptor source for this set is a man younger than 35 with type 1 diabetes.

The V gene is TRBV19, the J gene TRBJ1-1; no reliable D call. The germline V gene has CDR1 LNHDA and CDR2 SQIVND (reference sequence). The ends were cut back, 3 bases at V and 5 bases at J, with 10 bases in the middle. CDR3 length: 13 residues. The CDR3 reads CASSIKRGTEAFF. DNA for the CDR3: TGTGCCAGTAGTATCAAGCGGGGTACTGAAGCTTTCTTT.

The chain joins TRBV5-1 to TRBJ2-1; 9 bases fit TRBD1. The CDR3 loop spans 14 amino acids. V gave up 6 bases and J gave up 4 bases; unmatched junction bases: 5. Germline lookup yields CDR1 SGHRS and CDR2 YFSETQ. The CDR3 coding sequence is TGCGCCAGCACCACGGGACAGGGTTACAATGAGCAGTTCTTC. Protein sequence: CASTTGQGYNEQFF.

V and J are TRBV30 and TRBJ1-6; maybe TRBD1 (5 bases). In germline, CDR1 is GTSNPN, CDR2 SVGIG (reference sequence). Deletions cut 4 bases from V and 10 bases from J, with 14 bases between. The CDR3 is 13 residues long. The CDR3 DNA follows: TGTGCCTGGAATCTGAGGGGAGACTCACCCCTCCACTTT. Protein product: CAWNLRGDSPLHF.

This clone was observed a handful of times. This sequence joins TRBV15 and TRBJ1-3; no definite D call. Germline CDR1 LNHNV, CDR2 YYDKDF (reference sequence). V lost 5 bases and J 0 bases, leaving 11 bases between the germline ends. The CDR3 is made up of 15 amino acids. CDR3 sequence reads: CATSGTTDSGNTIYF. The CDR3 DNA reads TGTGCCACCAGCGGAACTACGGACTCTGGAAACACCATATATTTT.

This clone was detected once. This rearrangement joins TRBV2 to TRBJ2-6; a possible D gene is TRBD1 (5 bases). From germline, CDR1 is SNHLY and CDR2 FYNNEI. The CDR3 sequence is 16 residues long. Between the trimmed V and J ends, which lost 3 bases and 0 bases, there was a span of 9 bases. The CDR3 region is CASSEDTGSGANVLTF. Here the CDR3 DNA reads TGTGCCAGCAGTGAGGACACTGGCTCTGGGGCCAACGTCCTGACTTTC.

The J gene is TRBJ1-6, the V gene TRBV19; D is unclear. The CDR3 length is 16 residues. Germline CDR1 is LNHDA and CDR2 is SQIVND (reference sequence). The V end was cut by 7 bases, the J end by 7 bases, with 20 bases between. CDR3 DNA sequence: TGTGCCAGTAACAGAGACGTCAGAGTCGCGAATTCACCCCTCCACTTT. Its protein product is CASNRDVRVANSPLHF.

This clone was counted between two and nine times. This chain uses TRBV25-1 with TRBJ2-1; D not certain. The CDR3 contains 16 residues. Looked up from germline, CDR1 is MGHDK and CDR2 is SYGVNS. V was shortened by 6 bases and J by 8 bases, with 23 bases between the two germline ends. The CDR3 loop reads CASRDVAAGVVDEQFF. CDR3 nucleotide sequence: TGTGCCAGCAGGGATGTTGCAGCAGGAGTAGTGGATGAGCAGTTCTTC.

The rearrangement links TRBV15 to TRBJ2-5, with D perhaps matching TRBD1 (6 bases). CDR3 length equals 14 residues. The ends were cut back, 0 bases at V and 5 bases at J, with 10 bases in the middle. From germline, CDR1 is LNHNV and CDR2 YYDKDF (reference sequence). The CDR3 loop is CATSRDVQGETQYF. CDR3 sequence (DNA): TGTGCCACCAGCAGAGATGTACAGGGTGAGACCCAGTACTTC.

This chain connects TRBV30 to TRBJ1-2; no definite D call. V dropped 1 base and J dropped 1 base, with 7 bases sitting between them. This CDR3 contains 13 residues. The germline V gene encodes CDR1 GTSNPN and CDR2 SVGIG (reference sequence). CDR3 sequence: CAWSGRVNYGYTF. In nucleotides, the CDR3 is TGTGCCTGGAGTGGACGCGTTAACTATGGCTACACCTTC. Full variable domain (rest looked up from reference TRBV30 and TRBJ1-2): SQTIHQWPATLVQPVGSPLSLECTVEGTSNPNLYWYRQAAGRGLQLLFYSVGIGQISSEVPQNLSASRPQDRQFILSSKKLLLSDSGFYLCAWSGRVNYGYTFGSGTRLTVV.

The chain links TRBV5-1 to TRBJ2-5, with a weak D call TRBD2 (6 bases). V lost 4 bases, J lost 4 bases, and 14 bases lay in between. This CDR3 is 14 amino acids long. Germline CDR1 is SGHRS and CDR2 is YFSETQ. The CDR3 reads CASSRLESGETQYF. The CDR3, as DNA: TGCGCCAGCAGCCGACTAGAGTCCGGAGAGACCCAGTACTTC.

This clone was picked up a small number of times. This chain joins TRBV5-1 and TRBJ2-3; a weak D match, TRBD1 (6 bases). The CDR3 loop spans 15 amino acids. Germline lookup yields CDR1 SGHRS and CDR2 YFSETQ. Trimming removed 4 bases from V and 2 bases from J, with 14 bases in between. In nucleotides, the CDR3 is TGCGCCAGCAGCGGTGGGACACCTGACACAGATACGCAGTATTTT. As protein: CASSGGTPDTDTQYF.

The table lists this clone with a few counts. The V and J genes are TRBV29-1 and TRBJ1-5; the D gene is possibly TRBD1 (6 bases). There are 13 residues in the CDR3. V lost 3 bases and J 4 bases, leaving 10 bases between the germline ends. Germline V gene sequence: CDR1 SQVTM, CDR2 ANQGSEA. CDR3 residues: CSVDGGLNQPQHF. The CDR3 region has the DNA TGCAGCGTTGATGGGGGGCTAAATCAGCCCCAGCATTTT.

This clone was observed a few times. This chain uses TRBV18 with TRBJ2-3, with TRBD2 identical over 7 bases. Germline V gene lookup returns CDR1 KGHSH and CDR2 LQKENI. V lost 3 bases to trimming and J lost 3 bases; unmatched junction nucleotides: 12. The CDR3 runs to 17 residues. The CDR3 region is CASSPTKGRVWTDTQYF. The CDR3 DNA follows: TGTGCCAGCTCACCCACTAAGGGGAGGGTCTGGACAGATACGCAGTATTTT.

This clone appeared a few times. The chain combines TRBV2 with TRBJ2-1; 12 positions agree with TRBD2. CDR1 and CDR2 from the germline V gene are SNHLY and FYNNEI. The V gene end was trimmed by 10 bases and the J gene end by 9 bases; junction bases not matched to a gene: 10. The CDR3 is made up of 14 amino acids. The CDR3 sequence is CATTKTSGGGEQFF. Here the CDR3 DNA reads TGTGCCACCACGAAGACTAGCGGGGGTGGTGAGCAGTTCTTC.

The J gene is TRBJ2-5, the V gene TRBV4-1; no definite D call. V was trimmed by 0 bases and J by 1 base, leaving 6 bases between them. There are 14 residues in the CDR3. Per germline, CDR1 MGHRA and CDR2 YSYEKL. This CDR3 is CASSQEAAQETQYF. The CDR3 DNA reads TGCGCCAGCAGCCAAGAGGCTGCCCAAGAGACCCAGTACTTC.

The chain carries TRBV2 and TRBJ1-4, with D uncertain. The CDR3 is 15 amino acids. V lost 4 bases to trimming and J lost 8 bases, with 17 bases between them. In germline, CDR1 is SNHLY, CDR2 FYNNEI. DNA of the CDR3: TGTGCCAGCAGTGCCCGGGCAGCAGCAATCGAAAAACTGTTTTTT. Its protein product is CASSARAAAIEKLFF.

The chain joins TRBV7-2 to TRBJ1-6, with D unclear. The V end was cut by 4 bases, the J end by 7 bases, with 2 bases between. The CDR3 is made up of 11 amino acids. Germline V gene lookup returns CDR1 SGHTA and CDR2 FQGNSA. The CDR3 nucleotides read TGTGCCAGCAGCTCCAATTCACCCCTCCACTTT. Protein: CASSSNSPLHF.

This chain uses TRBV2 with TRBJ2-7; D gene ambiguous. CDR1 is SNHLY and CDR2 is FYNNEI in the germline V gene. Trimming took 2 bases from V and 4 from J, leaving 12 bases between them. This CDR3 is built from 14 residues. CDR3 residues: CASSEPIGVYEQYF. CDR3 bases: TGTGCCAGCAGTGAACCCATTGGGGTTTACGAGCAGTACTTC.

This clone showed up just a few times. V gene TRBV9 combines with J gene TRBJ1-6, with D perhaps matching TRBD1 (5 bases). The V end lost 4 bases, the J end lost 11 bases, and 28 bases lay between the germline ends. This CDR3 is 18 amino acids long. The V gene's germline CDR1 is SGDLS and CDR2 YYNGEE. The CDR3 is CASSPNSPGTAARPPLHF. The CDR3, as DNA: TGTGCCAGCAGCCCCAACTCCCCTGGGACCGCGGCTCGGCCACCCCTCCACTTT.

The chain joins TRBV30 to TRBJ2-4; D assignment may be TRBD1 or TRBD2 (6 bases each). Germline CDR1 and CDR2: GTSNPN and SVGIG (reference sequence). With 2 bases removed from V and 0 bases from J, the gap between germline ends came to 17 bases. The CDR3 runs to 17 residues. DNA for the CDR3: TGTGCCTGGAGTTCGGGGGCAAGATCAGTAGCCAAAAACATTCAGTACTTC. Amino acid sequence: CAWSSGARSVAKNIQYF.

This clone has a handful of counts. The chain couples TRBV28 to TRBJ2-7; perhaps TRBD2 as D (6 bases). From germline, CDR1 is MDHEN and CDR2 SYDVKM. The V gene lost 3 bases and the J gene lost 0 bases, with 12 bases spanning the gap. CDR3 length: 15 residues. The CDR3 sequence is CASSLGGASSYEQYF. The DNA of the CDR3 is TGTGCCAGCAGTTTGGGCGGGGCGAGCTCCTACGAGCAGTACTTC.

The chain recombines TRBV7-6 with TRBJ2-1; 10 bases fit TRBD2. With V trimmed by 2 bases and J by 1 base, 2 bases remained unmatched. Germline V lookup: CDR1 SGHVS, CDR2 FNYEAQ. This CDR3 region has 16 residues. The CDR3: CASSLLAGASYNEQFF. Here the CDR3 DNA reads TGTGCCAGCAGCTTACTAGCGGGAGCTTCCTACAATGAGCAGTTCTTC.

This clone was detected only a few times. V and J are TRBV2 and TRBJ2-1, with D possibly being TRBD1 (5 bases). The V end lost 7 bases, the J end lost 8 bases, and 15 bases lay between the germline ends. Germline CDR1 and CDR2: SNHLY and FYNNEI. The CDR3 is 13 residues long. CDR3 sequence: CASILSRADEQFF. The CDR3 DNA is TGTGCCAGCATCTTGAGCAGGGCCGATGAGCAGTTCTTC.

This clone was counted only a few times. The rearrangement links TRBV29-1 to TRBJ2-7; the D gene is possibly TRBD2 (6 bases). The CDR3 runs to 13 residues. V shed 7 bases and J shed 4 bases, with 17 bases lying between them. Germline loops: CDR1 SQVTM, CDR2 ANQGSEA. This CDR3 reads CSARTTAGYEQYF. DNA of the CDR3: TGCAGCGCACGGACTACTGCCGGTTACGAGCAGTACTTC.